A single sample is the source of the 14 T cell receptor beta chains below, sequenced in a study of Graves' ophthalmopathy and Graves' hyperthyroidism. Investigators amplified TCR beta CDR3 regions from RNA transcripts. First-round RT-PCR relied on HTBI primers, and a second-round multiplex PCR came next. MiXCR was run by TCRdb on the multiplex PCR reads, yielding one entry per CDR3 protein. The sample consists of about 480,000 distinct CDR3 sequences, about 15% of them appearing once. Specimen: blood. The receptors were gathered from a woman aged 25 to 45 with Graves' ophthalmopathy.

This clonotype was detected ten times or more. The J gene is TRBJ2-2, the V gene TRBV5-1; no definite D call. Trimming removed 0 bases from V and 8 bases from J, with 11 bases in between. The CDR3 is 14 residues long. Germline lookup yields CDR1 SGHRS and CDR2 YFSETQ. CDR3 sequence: CASSLDVIRGELFF. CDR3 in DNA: TGCGCCAGCAGCTTGGACGTGATCAGAGGGGAGCTGTTTTTT.

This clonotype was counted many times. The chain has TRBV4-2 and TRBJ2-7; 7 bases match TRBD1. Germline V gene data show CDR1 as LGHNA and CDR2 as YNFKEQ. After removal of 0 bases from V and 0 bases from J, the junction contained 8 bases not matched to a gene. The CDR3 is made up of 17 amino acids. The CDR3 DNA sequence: TGTGCCAGCAGCCAAGAAGAAACAGGGACAGTCTCCTACGAGCAGTACTTC. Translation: CASSQEETGTVSYEQYF.

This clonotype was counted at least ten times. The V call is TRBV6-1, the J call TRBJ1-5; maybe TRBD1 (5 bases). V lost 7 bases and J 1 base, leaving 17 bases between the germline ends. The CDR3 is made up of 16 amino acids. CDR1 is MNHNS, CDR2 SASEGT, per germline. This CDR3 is CASTEAGRGSNQPQHF. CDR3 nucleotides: TGTGCCAGCACCGAAGCGGGTCGGGGGAGCAATCAGCCCCAGCATTTT.

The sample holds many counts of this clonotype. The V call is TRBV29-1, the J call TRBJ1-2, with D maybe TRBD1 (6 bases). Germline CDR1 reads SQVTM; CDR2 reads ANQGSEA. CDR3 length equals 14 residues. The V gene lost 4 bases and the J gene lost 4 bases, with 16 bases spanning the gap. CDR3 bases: TGCAGCGTTGGTATGGGAACAGGGCTCTATGGCTACACCTTC. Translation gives CSVGMGTGLYGYTF.

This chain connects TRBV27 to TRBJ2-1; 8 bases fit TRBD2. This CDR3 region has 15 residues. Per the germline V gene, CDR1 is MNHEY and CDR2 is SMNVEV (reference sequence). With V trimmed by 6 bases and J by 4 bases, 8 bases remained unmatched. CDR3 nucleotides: TGTGCCAGCAGCCGGTCTAGCGGGCCTTACAATGAGCAGTTCTTC. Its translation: CASSRSSGPYNEQFF.

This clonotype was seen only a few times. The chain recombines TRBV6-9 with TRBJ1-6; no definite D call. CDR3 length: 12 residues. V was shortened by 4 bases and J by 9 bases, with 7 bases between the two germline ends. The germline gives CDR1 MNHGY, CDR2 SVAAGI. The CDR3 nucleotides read TGTGCCAGCAGTTTTCCTCGTTCACCCCTCCACTTT. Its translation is CASSFPRSPLHF.

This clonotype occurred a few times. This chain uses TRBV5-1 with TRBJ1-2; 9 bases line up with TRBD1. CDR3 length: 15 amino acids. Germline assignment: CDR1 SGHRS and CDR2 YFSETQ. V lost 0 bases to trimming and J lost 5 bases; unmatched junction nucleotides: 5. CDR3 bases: TGCGCCAGCAGCTTGGCCGGACAGGGGAAGTATGGCTACACCTTC. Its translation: CASSLAGQGKYGYTF.

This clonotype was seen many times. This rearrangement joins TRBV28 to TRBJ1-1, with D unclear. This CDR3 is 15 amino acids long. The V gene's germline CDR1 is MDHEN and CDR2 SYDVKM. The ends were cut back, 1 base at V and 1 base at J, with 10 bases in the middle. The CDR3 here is CASSLFGPTNTEAFF. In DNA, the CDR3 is TGTGCCAGCAGTTTATTCGGCCCTACGAACACTGAAGCTTTCTTT.

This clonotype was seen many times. The CDR3, as DNA: TGCGCCAGCAGCTCCACAGGGACAGGGGGGACAGGCACTGAAGCTTTCTTT. Amino acid sequence: CASSSTGTGGTGTEAFF. This chain joins TRBV5-1 and TRBJ1-1, with 11 bases matching TRBD1. Per the germline V gene, CDR1 is SGHRS and CDR2 is YFSETQ. There are 17 residues in the CDR3. After removal of 3 bases from V and 4 bases from J, the junction contained 11 bases not matched to a gene.

The CDR3 here is CASSKRGTNTEAFF. CDR3 sequence (DNA): TGTGCCAGCAGTAAAAGAGGGACGAACACTGAAGCTTTCTTT. The chain carries TRBV6-2 or TRBV6-3 and TRBJ1-1, with a possible D match to TRBD1 (5 bases). CDR3 size: 14 residues. Looked up from germline, CDR1 is MNHEY and CDR2 is SVGEGT. Trimming removed 5 bases from V and 1 base from J, with 11 bases in between.

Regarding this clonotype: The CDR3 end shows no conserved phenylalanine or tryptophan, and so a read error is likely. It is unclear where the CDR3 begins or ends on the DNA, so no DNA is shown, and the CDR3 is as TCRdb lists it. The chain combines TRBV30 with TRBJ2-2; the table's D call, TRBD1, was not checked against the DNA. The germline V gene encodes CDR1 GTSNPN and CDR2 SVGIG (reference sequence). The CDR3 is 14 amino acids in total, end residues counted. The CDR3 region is CAWSVAGPTGELWL.

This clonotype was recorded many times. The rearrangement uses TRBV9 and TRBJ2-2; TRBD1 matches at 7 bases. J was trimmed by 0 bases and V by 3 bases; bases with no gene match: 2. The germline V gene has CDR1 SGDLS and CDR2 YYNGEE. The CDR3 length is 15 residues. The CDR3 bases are TGTGCCAGCAGCGCGCAGGGGGCGAACACCGGGGAGCTGTTTTTT. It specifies CASSAQGANTGELFF.

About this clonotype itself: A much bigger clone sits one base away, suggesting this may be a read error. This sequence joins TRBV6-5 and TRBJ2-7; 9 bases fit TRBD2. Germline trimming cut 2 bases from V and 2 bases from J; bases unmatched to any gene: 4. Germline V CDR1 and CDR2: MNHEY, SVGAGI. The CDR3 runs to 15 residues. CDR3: CASSYTGTSTYEQYF. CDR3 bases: TGTGCCAGCAGTTACACCGGGACTAGCACCTACGAGCAGTACTTC.

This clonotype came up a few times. The CDR3 spells CASGGPIQETQYF. Here the CDR3 DNA reads TGTGCCAGCGGGGGGCCGATTCAAGAGACCCAGTACTTC. The J gene is TRBJ2-5, the V gene TRBV7-2, with D perhaps assigned TRBD1 or TRBD2 (6 bases each). This CDR3 has 13 amino acids. V was cut by 8 bases and J by 2 bases, with 12 bases left in between. The germline CDR1 and CDR2 sequences are SGHTA and FQGNSA.